A selection of T cell receptor beta chains follows, all from one sample in a study of human T cells and chemical hapten exposure. A single record per CDR3 protein comes from TCRdb applying MiXCR to the 5' RACE reads. Here the sample spans approximately 81,000 distinct CDR3 sequences, 6% to 8.5% being singletons. These receptor sequences come from a male donor in good health. Each CDR3 is given with its conserved first and last residue. The order of the fields is clone size, J gene, CDR3 length, D gene, V gene, CDR3 protein, CDR3 DNA. A D gene is named only where the DNA matches it firmly. Clone sizes are given selectively: once, few, many, or a class where the clone is expanded.

many TRBJ2-3 16 TRBD2 TRBV12-3/TRBV12-4 CASSAPNSGGTDTQYF TGTGCCAGCAGCGCCCCGAATAGCGGGGGCACAGATACGCAGTATTTT
NA TRBJ2-3 13 TRBD2 TRBV11-2 CASSPAGADTQYF TGTGCCAGCAGTCCCGCGGGGGCAGATACGCAGTATTTT
few TRBJ2-7 15 TRBD2 TRBV11-2 CASSLGARTSVEQYF TGTGCCAGCAGCTTAGGGGCCAGGACTAGCGTCGAGCAGTACTTC
once TRBJ2-7 13 NA TRBV20-1 CSARDARGYEQYF TGCAGTGCTAGAGACGCCAGGGGATACGAGCAGTACTTC
NA TRBJ2-7 14 TRBD2 TRBV7-2 CASSFSGPAYEQYF TGTGCCAGCAGCTTTAGCGGGCCCGCCTACGAGCAGTACTTC
few TRBJ1-5 13 NA TRBV19 CATAPGPDQPQHF TGTGCCACCGCCCCGGGACCCGATCAGCCCCAGCATTTT
NA TRBJ2-7 12 NA TRBV20-1 CSARNSSYEQYF TGCAGTGCTAGAAACAGCTCCTACGAGCAGTACTTC
NA TRBJ2-7 17 NA TRBV6-1 CASSRASGAGENYEQYF TGTGCCAGCAGCAGGGCTTCGGGGGCAGGGGAGAACTACGAGCAGTACTTC
few TRBJ2-3 15 NA TRBV28 CASSLPRVYTDTQYF TGTGCCAGCAGTTTGCCCAGGGTTTACACAGATACGCAGTATTTT
many TRBJ2-1 15 NA TRBV3-1 CASSQDNPGRNEQFF TGTGCCAGCAGCCAAGATAACCCGGGTCGGAATGAGCAGTTCTTC
few TRBJ1-4 13 TRBD1 TRBV29-1 CSVARDSNEKLFF TGCAGCGTTGCCCGGGACAGCAATGAAAAACTGTTTTTT
many TRBJ2-7 16 TRBD1 TRBV20-1 CSAILTGGGSSYEQYF TGCAGTGCTATCCTGACAGGGGGTGGGAGCTCCTACGAGCAGTACTTC
many TRBJ2-1 16 NA TRBV7-9 CASSSRDSSSYNEQFF TGTGCCAGCAGCTCCCGGGACTCAAGCTCCTACAATGAGCAGTTCTTC
few TRBJ1-4 14 NA TRBV6-5 CASSPDSPPEKLFF TGTGCCAGCAGCCCCGACAGTCCTCCTGAAAAACTGTTTTTT
NA TRBJ1-4 15 TRBD1 TRBV27 CASSSWTGGNEKLFF TGTGCCAGCAGTTCATGGACAGGGGGCAATGAAAAACTGTTTTTT
NA TRBJ2-5 15 NA TRBV20-1 CSAEQGPILTETQYF TGCAGTGCTGAACAGGGCCCAATTCTGACGGAGACCCAGTACTTC
NA TRBJ1-2 15 NA TRBV4-3 CASSPTDGANYGYTF TGCGCCAGCAGCCCCACCGACGGAGCTAACTATGGCTACACCTTC
many TRBJ2-2 14 NA TRBV7-3 CASSLKGDTGELFF TGTGCCAGCAGCTTAAAAGGAGACACCGGGGAGCTGTTTTTT
many TRBJ2-1 11 NA TRBV20-1 CSASVGNEQFF TGCAGTGCTAGTGTGGGGAATGAGCAGTTCTTC
few TRBJ2-2 15 TRBD1 TRBV5-1 CASSSQGARSGELFF TGCGCCAGCAGCTCACAGGGGGCGCGTTCCGGGGAGCTGTTTTTT
many TRBJ2-5 11 NA TRBV10-3 CAPGQQETQYF TGTGCCCCCGGGCAGCAAGAGACCCAGTACTTC
many TRBJ1-5 16 NA TRBV27 CASSLYEGTLNQPQHF TGTGCCAGCAGTTTATACGAGGGAACTCTCAATCAGCCCCAGCATTTT
few TRBJ2-6 14 NA TRBV6-2/TRBV6-3 CAINSPSGANVLTF TGTGCCATAAACAGCCCATCTGGGGCCAACGTCCTGACTTTC
many TRBJ1-1 14 NA TRBV6-2/TRBV6-3 CASSYGQLNTEAFF TGTGCCAGCAGTTACGGGCAGCTGAACACTGAAGCTTTCTTT
many TRBJ1-5 13 NA TRBV6-2/TRBV6-3 CASSSVGAGEEHF TGTGCCAGCAGTTCGGTTGGGGCCGGGGAGGAGCATTTT
many TRBJ2-1 16 TRBD2 TRBV3-1 CASSPPPSGSNNEQFF TGTGCCAGCAGCCCCCCCCCTAGCGGGAGTAACAATGAGCAGTTCTTC
NA TRBJ2-7 15 TRBD1 TRBV7-9 CASSSPGTGGAEQYF TGTGCCAGCAGCTCCCCCGGGACAGGGGGCGCCGAGCAGTACTTC
many TRBJ2-1 15 NA TRBV10-3 CAISEGRSAYNEQFF TGTGCCATCAGTGAAGGCCGGTCCGCCTACAATGAGCAGTTCTTC
once TRBJ1-6 12 NA TRBV12-3/TRBV12-4 CASSLYNSPLHF TGTGCCAGCAGCCTCTATAATTCACCCCTCCACTTT
many TRBJ2-3 13 NA TRBV5-1 CASSLAGPDTQYF TGCGCCAGCAGCTTAGCAGGGCCGGATACGCAGTATTTT
few TRBJ1-2 14 NA TRBV5-5 CASRWDTFNYGYTF TGTGCCAGCAGGTGGGACACCTTTAACTATGGCTACACCTTC
NA TRBJ1-6 14 NA TRBV6-1 CASSEFGPDSPLHF TGTGCCAGCAGTGAATTTGGACCGGATTCACCCCTCCACTTT
many TRBJ2-3 17 NA TRBV5-4 CASSLEELQGPEDTQYF TGTGCCAGCAGCTTGGAGGAGCTTCAGGGCCCGGAGGATACGCAGTATTTT
few TRBJ2-7 18 NA TRBV4-2 CASSQEGGAGVGSYEQYF TGTGCCAGCAGCCAAGAGGGAGGAGCAGGGGTCGGGTCCTACGAGCAGTACTTC
NA TRBJ1-1 14 TRBD1 TRBV28 CASIGDRGRTEAFF TGTGCCAGCATTGGGGACAGGGGGCGAACTGAAGCTTTCTTT
many TRBJ2-1 13 TRBD2 TRBV2 CASISGGLNEQFF TGTGCCAGCATAAGCGGGGGGTTAAATGAGCAGTTCTTC
NA TRBJ1-3 15 NA TRBV7-8 CASSLSRDSGNTIYF TGTGCCAGCAGCTTATCCCGGGACTCTGGAAACACCATATATTTT
few TRBJ2-7 14 TRBD2 TRBV20-1 CSATASGTTYEQYF TGCAGTGCGACAGCTAGCGGGACTACCTACGAGCAGTACTTC